This T cell receptor (beta chain) is from a study of cytomegalovirus exposure and HLA in healthy donors. Whole-study context: The Caucasian-associated ancestry cluster held more than 80% of 398 genotyped donors.

Use of 60 Vbeta and 13 Jbeta primers characterized the PCR. Produced via immunoSEQ multiplex PCR; TCRdb's table is partial and in-frame only. The sample holds hundreds of thousands of clones, 72% seen once. About this clone: The antigen is undetermined.

The study's findings and limits: A likely sequencing artifact accounted for one observed cluster of highly shared sequence variants.

Germline CDR1 is KGHSH and CDR2 is LQKENI. J lost 6 bases, V lost 6 bases, and 3 bases had no gene match. The CDR3 spans 12 residues. Sequencing input: PBMCs. The clonotype was recovered from a female donor in good health and CMV-seronegative. This chain connects TRBV18 to TRBJ2-3, with 7 bases that match TRBD2. The CDR3 spells CASSPREDTQYF. DNA of the CDR3: TGTGCCAGCTCCCCGCGGGAGGATACGCAGTATTTT.